A selection of T cell receptor beta chains follows, all from one sample in a study of shared clonotypes between healthy human individuals. Here immunoSEQ multiplex PCR was the method, and the copy in TCRdb shows in-frame clones only, minus some. The profile covers a few million clones, with 80% to 95% appearing a single time and about 0.37% taken by the ten largest. Sequencing input: naive CD4+ T cells from PBMCs. These TCRs come from a man aged 18-30 years in good health. Some clones in this sample may be carry-over from other donors' samples. CDR3s leave out the opening cysteine and the closing phenylalanine or tryptophan. Each record gives: CDR3 protein, V gene, J gene, D gene. The D gene is left open where the match is weak.

ASSYVAATYEQY	TRBV6-5	TRBJ2-7	.
ASSPGGAYGYT	TRBV6-1	TRBJ1-2	.
SVEETGKEETQY	TRBV29-1	TRBJ2-5	TRBD1
ASSPRQGETQY	TRBV7-9	TRBJ2-5	TRBD1
ASSPISPSGNNEQF	TRBV4-1	TRBJ2-1	TRBD2
ASSPGRGASSGNTIY	TRBV5-1	TRBJ1-3	.
ASSFHEGTEQF	TRBV7-3	TRBJ2-1	.
ASSVGPSNTEAF	TRBV9	TRBJ1-1	.
ASSSNRGYQPQH	TRBV19	TRBJ1-5	TRBD1
ASSPGLAGGLSYNEQF	TRBV5-5	TRBJ2-1	TRBD2
ASSIQGNTIY	TRBV2	TRBJ1-3	.
ASSRPGLYTDTQY	TRBV4-1	TRBJ2-3	TRBD2
ASSSPGGPTDTQY	TRBV7-8	TRBJ2-3	.
ASSFTGGYEQY	TRBV7-9	TRBJ2-7	TRBD1
ASSLEGDSFAGYT	TRBV7-3	TRBJ1-2	TRBD1
ASSLVGTSPKNNEQY	TRBV5-1	TRBJ2-7	TRBD2
ASSVTGGRAEAF	TRBV5-1	TRBJ1-1	TRBD1
ASADSEGFAEQF	TRBV10-1	TRBJ2-1	.
ASSRTAPLLAGQGLGAGETQY	TRBV5-1	TRBJ2-5	TRBD2
ASSLTGTGGFGAMEQF	TRBV7-2	TRBJ2-1	TRBD1
ASMRGGLAGELF	TRBV19	TRBJ2-2	.
ASSPPGLARSGEQF	TRBV4-1	TRBJ2-1	TRBD2
ASSPPGAGDSGVLF	TRBV18	TRBJ2-1	.
AWTEAAGGFEQY	TRBV30	TRBJ2-7	TRBD2
ASAPPRTGGTDTQY	TRBV12-5	TRBJ2-3	TRBD1
SALREEPQH	TRBV20-1	TRBJ1-5	.
ASGTGGETQY	TRBV10-3	TRBJ2-5	TRBD1
ASSLAEGTGSEQY	TRBV5-6	TRBJ2-7	TRBD1
ASSLPSGSQETQY	TRBV5-1	TRBJ2-5	.
ASSEFAGMNTEAF	TRBV25-1	TRBJ1-1	.
ASSLNPGEEYGYT	TRBV7-3	TRBJ1-2	.
ASSPATAEQY	TRBV28	TRBJ2-7	.
ASNIGNTGELF	TRBV5-1	TRBJ2-2	.
ASRLPGTGLREQY	TRBV7-2	TRBJ2-7	TRBD1
ASSPPAGSSYEQY	TRBV18	TRBJ2-7	.
ASSILAGDIGELF	TRBV7-3	TRBJ2-2	TRBD2
ASSLGQGAYEQY	TRBV5-1	TRBJ2-7	TRBD1
ATSRYGRNTGELF	TRBV15	TRBJ2-2	.
ATSRGLSDRSRYGYT	TRBV15	TRBJ1-2	.
ASSLGLTTDTQY	TRBV7-3	TRBJ2-3	.
ASSQGDRDSYGYT	TRBV4-1	TRBJ1-2	TRBD1
ASSQAGAQNIQY	TRBV14	TRBJ2-4	.
AWSSGTVYGYT	TRBV30	TRBJ1-2	TRBD1
ASTPGSGNTEAF	TRBV7-3	TRBJ1-1	.